These 21 T cell receptor beta chains were all obtained from the same sample, sequenced in a study of T cells after yellow fever vaccination. TCRdb itself ran the 5' RACE reads through MiXCR, one entry per CDR3 protein. This sample has fewer than 450,000 distinct CDR3 sequences, with about 8.3% found just once. Specimen: PBMCs, collected around 45 days after the first yellow fever vaccination. All receptors derive from a man younger than 35 who received the YFV17D yellow fever vaccine.

The chain carries TRBV5-1 and TRBJ2-5; TRBD2 agrees at 10 bases. The CDR3 runs 16 residues. Germline V gene lookup returns CDR1 SGHRS and CDR2 YFSETQ. V shed 4 bases, J shed 4 bases, and the junction held 10 bases outside the gene matches. CDR3 in amino acids: CASSVGIAGGLETQYF. The CDR3 region has the DNA TGCGCCAGCAGCGTCGGTATAGCGGGGGGACTAGAGACCCAGTACTTC.

The chain uses TRBV7-8 and TRBJ2-7; D not resolved. CDR3 size: 16 residues. V lost 4 bases and J 0 bases, leaving 16 bases between the germline ends. The germline V gene encodes CDR1 SGHVS and CDR2 FQNEAQ. Written as DNA, the CDR3 is TGTGCCAGCAGCTCTGGCCCGAGGACCCACTCCTACGAGCAGTACTTC. Its translation: CASSSGPRTHSYEQYF.

The rearrangement uses TRBV11-2 and TRBJ2-3, with TRBD1 matching 9 bases. Germline V gene data show CDR1 as SGHAT and CDR2 as FQNNGV. The CDR3 spans 14 residues. The V segment lost 6 bases and the J segment 5 bases; nucleotides outside the gene matches: 6. The CDR3: CASSYGQGRDTQYF. The CDR3 DNA reads as TGTGCCAGCAGTTACGGACAGGGGAGAGATACGCAGTATTTT.

This clonotype was detected only a few times. V and J are TRBV7-6 and TRBJ2-6; D unresolved. CDR1 is SGHVS, CDR2 FNYEAQ, per germline. Trimming left V 1 base short and J 2 bases short, with 6 bases between. The CDR3 sequence is 15 residues long. CDR3 in DNA: TGTGCCAGCAGCTTAGTCGTCACTGGGGCCAACGTCCTGACTTTC. Translated: CASSLVVTGANVLTF. Based on the CDR3 plus reference TRBV7-6 and TRBJ2-6, the full variable domain is GAGVSQSPRYKVTKRGQDVALRCDPISGHVSLYWYRQALGQGPEFLTYFNYEAQQDKSGLPNDRFSAERPEGSISTLTIQRTEQRDSAMYRCASSLVVTGANVLTFGAGSRLTVL.

The genes are TRBV5-4 and TRBJ1-3, with 8 bases lining up with TRBD1. J lost 8 bases, V lost 3 bases, and 10 bases had no gene match. Germline lookup yields CDR1 SGHNT and CDR2 YYREEE (reference sequence). CDR3 size: 15 residues. The CDR3 loop reads CASSSIQQGGDTIYF. CDR3 in DNA: TGTGCCAGCAGCTCGATTCAACAGGGGGGGGACACCATATATTTT. Variable domain in full (rest from reference TRBV5-4 and TRBJ1-3): ETGVTQSPTHLIKTRGQQVTLRCSSQSGHNTVSWYQQALGQGPQFIFQYYREEENGRGNFPPRFSGLQFPNYSSELNVNALELDDSALYLCASSSIQQGGDTIYFGEGSWLTVV.

CDR3 nucleotides: TGTGCCATCAGTGGACAGGGGTACGAGCAGTACGTC. Residues: CAISGQGYEQYV. The chain combines TRBV10-3 with TRBJ2-7, with 8 nucleotides matching TRBD1. The germline V gene encodes CDR1 ENHRY and CDR2 SYGVKD. Trimming at V came to 4 bases and at J to 4 bases, leaving 0 bases not matched to a gene. This CDR3 region has 12 residues.

In this sample, this clonotype turned up a few times. The V and J genes are TRBV10-2 and TRBJ2-5; the D is unclear. Germline loops: CDR1 WSHSY, CDR2 SAAADI. Trimming pared 3 bases from V and 4 bases from J, leaving 15 bases between. The CDR3 consists of 15 residues. The CDR3, as DNA: TGCGCCAGCAGTGACTCGAATCGGATGGGAGAGACCCAGTACTTC. Its protein is CASSDSNRMGETQYF.

The genes are TRBV3-1 and TRBJ2-6; maybe TRBD1 (5 bases). V lost 4 bases to trimming and J lost 1 base, with 20 bases between them. The germline V gene encodes CDR1 LGHDT and CDR2 YNNKEL (reference sequence). The CDR3 contains 19 residues. CDR3 in amino acids: CASSLKVAGWASGANVLTF. The CDR3 nucleotides are TGTGCCAGCAGCCTCAAAGTCGCAGGGTGGGCGTCTGGGGCCAACGTCCTGACTTTC.

V and J are TRBV6-5 and TRBJ1-6; 8 nucleotides align to TRBD1. J gave up 0 bases and V 4 bases, and 2 bases lay outside the gene matches. The CDR3 totals 16 residues. Germline CDR1 and CDR2: MNHEY and SVGAGI. The CDR3 region is CASSLGQGSYNSPLHF. CDR3 bases: TGTGCCAGCAGTTTAGGACAGGGCTCCTATAATTCACCCCTCCACTTT.

This clonotype was seen more than once but under ten times. The chain joins TRBV28 to TRBJ2-2; D may be TRBD2 (5 bases). This CDR3 contains 14 residues. CDR1 is MDHEN, CDR2 SYDVKM, per germline. Between the trimmed V and J ends, which lost 1 base and 7 bases, there was a span of 10 bases. Written as DNA, the CDR3 is TGTGCCAGCAGTTTATCGGGGTCGGGCGGGGAGCTGTTTTTT. Protein sequence: CASSLSGSGGELFF. Full variable domain (remainder filled in from reference TRBV28 and TRBJ2-2): DVKVTQSSRYLVKRTGEKVFLECVQDMDHENMFWYRQDPGLGLRLIYFSYDVKMKEKGDIPEGYSVSREKKERFSLILESASTNQTSMYLCASSLSGSGGELFFGEGSRLTVL.

The sample holds many counts of this clonotype. This rearrangement joins TRBV5-1 to TRBJ1-5, with D possibly matching TRBD1 (6 bases). This CDR3 is built from 13 residues. V lost 5 bases, J lost 3 bases, and 9 bases lay in between. Per the germline V gene, CDR1 is SGHRS and CDR2 is YFSETQ. The CDR3 reads CASRDSVNQPQHF. Here the CDR3 DNA reads TGCGCCAGCAGGGACAGCGTCAATCAGCCCCAGCATTTT.

This chain joins TRBV7-3 and TRBJ2-3; possible D gene TRBD2, 5 bases. This CDR3 comprises 14 residues. Germline V lookup: CDR1 SGHTA, CDR2 FQGTGA. With 5 bases removed from V and 6 bases from J, the gap between germline ends came to 15 bases. The CDR3 DNA sequence: TGTGCCAGCAGCGGCGGGCTAGCTACGGATACGCAGTATTTT. This codes for CASSGGLATDTQYF. The entire variable domain, with the rest obtained from reference TRBV7-3 and TRBJ2-3, is as follows: GAGVSQTPSNKVTEKGKYVELRCDPISGHTALYWYRQSLGQGPEFLIYFQGTGAADDSGLPNDRFFAVRPEGSVSTLKIQRTERGDSAVYLCASSGGLATDTQYFGPGTRLTVL.

This clonotype turned up a few times. The chain combines TRBV9 with TRBJ2-1, with 9 bases aligning to TRBD1. The CDR3 extends over 15 amino acids. Germline V gene lookup returns CDR1 SGDLS and CDR2 YYNGEE. Trimming at V came to 7 bases and at J to 9 bases, leaving 14 bases not matched to a gene. The CDR3 DNA follows: TGTGCCAGCTGCCTGGGGACAGGGTTCGTCGGTGAGCAGTTCTTC. Encoded protein: CASCLGTGFVGEQFF.

This clonotype turned up a few times. CDR3 sequence (DNA): TGTGCCAGCTCACCAGCGGCGTCCTACGAGCAGTACTTC. Amino acid sequence: CASSPAASYEQYF. V gene TRBV18 combines with J gene TRBJ2-7, with no clear D. Trimming pared 2 bases from V and 1 base from J, leaving 6 bases between. Germline CDR1 KGHSH, CDR2 LQKENI. The CDR3 has 13 amino acids.

V usage is TRBV5-1 and J usage is TRBJ1-4; D unresolved. Germline values: CDR1 SGHRS, CDR2 YFSETQ. V gave up 3 bases and J gave up 6 bases, with 9 bases separating them. This CDR3 spans 13 amino acids. This chain's CDR3 is CASSSGGYEKLFF. The CDR3 nucleotides are TGCGCCAGCAGCTCCGGTGGGTATGAAAAACTGTTTTTT.

This clonotype was seen a few times. The V call is TRBV24-1, the J call TRBJ2-3, with TRBD2 matching over 11 bases. This CDR3 is 20 amino acids long. J was trimmed by 2 bases and V by 3 bases; bases with no gene match: 15. Per germline, CDR1 KGHDR and CDR2 SFDVKD. The CDR3 is CATSDPTGLGGLAATDTQYF. The CDR3 nucleotides read TGTGCCACCAGTGATCCGACAGGACTCGGGGGACTAGCGGCCACAGATACGCAGTATTTT.

The sample holds many counts of this clonotype. The CDR3 region has the DNA TGCGCCAGCAGCCGCGGACTAGCGGACTACAATGAGCAGTTCTTC. Its protein product is CASSRGLADYNEQFF. The chain carries TRBV5-1 and TRBJ2-1; 10 bases fit TRBD2. CDR1 is SGHRS and CDR2 is YFSETQ in the germline V gene. With 4 bases clipped from V and 3 bases from J, the junction kept 4 bases outside the gene matches. The length of the CDR3 is 15 residues.

In this sample, this clonotype turned up a few times. V usage is TRBV20-1 and J usage is TRBJ2-2, with TRBD2 identical over 12 bases. The CDR3 runs 15 residues. Losses at the gene ends were 6 bases for V and 4 bases for J; bases not matched to a gene: 6. The germline V gene encodes CDR1 DFQATT and CDR2 SNEGSKA (reference sequence). CDR3 in DNA: TGCAGTGCCTCTCTAGCGGGGGGGTTCACCGGGGAGCTGTTTTTT. Protein sequence: CSASLAGGFTGELFF.

The chain has TRBV6-4 and TRBJ2-1, with TRBD1 as a possible D gene (6 bases). V was shortened by 3 bases and J by 4 bases, with 13 bases between the two germline ends. The CDR3 extends over 15 amino acids. CDR1 is MRHNA, CDR2 SNTAGT, per germline. The CDR3 reads CASSEDSTPYNEQFF. In DNA, the CDR3 is TGTGCCAGCAGTGAGGACAGTACTCCTTACAATGAGCAGTTCTTC.

V is TRBV5-4 and J is TRBJ1-1, with 9 bases identical to TRBD1. Germline assignment: CDR1 SGHNT and CDR2 YYREEE (reference sequence). The CDR3 spans 16 residues. The ends lost 0 bases at V and 1 base at J; junction bases unmatched: 4. The CDR3 protein is CASSLDLQGANTEAFF. The CDR3 DNA reads TGTGCCAGCAGCTTGGATCTACAGGGGGCGAACACTGAAGCTTTCTTT. The full variable domain, its missing parts supplied by reference TRBV5-4 and TRBJ1-1, is ETGVTQSPTHLIKTRGQQVTLRCSSQSGHNTVSWYQQALGQGPQFIFQYYREEENGRGNFPPRFSGLQFPNYSSELNVNALELDDSALYLCASSLDLQGANTEAFFGQGTRLTVV.

V is TRBV7-3 and J is TRBJ2-2; possibly TRBD2 for D (5 bases). Germline CDR1 reads SGHTA; CDR2 reads FQGTGA. The CDR3 runs 11 residues. Trimming cost V 2 bases and J 13 bases, with 8 bases left between them. The chain's CDR3 is CASSLEGVLFF. Here the CDR3 DNA reads TGTGCCAGCAGCTTAGAGGGCGTGCTGTTTTTT.